This T cell receptor (beta chain) appears in the sequencing data of a study of cytomegalovirus exposure and HLA in healthy donors. Whole-study findings and limits: Reportedly, diagnosis of cytomegalovirus status by the classifier showed high specificity and sensitivity. Accurate predictions that matched the HLA-A and HLA-B alleles of most subjects were reportedly made from TCR beta sequences.

Primers for the PCR totalled 60 Vbeta and 13 Jbeta. Assay: immunoSEQ multiplex PCR; the TCRdb copy retains only in-frame clones and omits some. Of tens of thousands of clones listed, more than 65% are singletons. A word on this clone: Its cognate antigen is unknown.

Sequences were obtained from PBMCs. This TCR was recovered from a man younger than 45 in good health and CMV-seronegative.

The CDR3 loop reads CASSVLAGINNEQFF. Written as DNA, the CDR3 is TGTGCCAGCAGCGTGCTAGCGGGTATAAACAATGAGCAGTTCTTC. This chain links TRBV9 with TRBJ2-1, with 8 bases that match TRBD2. The V and J ends lost 2 bases and 5 bases, in that order; junction bases with no gene match: 6. Germline V gene sequence: CDR1 SGDLS, CDR2 YYNGEE. The CDR3 is 15 residues long.